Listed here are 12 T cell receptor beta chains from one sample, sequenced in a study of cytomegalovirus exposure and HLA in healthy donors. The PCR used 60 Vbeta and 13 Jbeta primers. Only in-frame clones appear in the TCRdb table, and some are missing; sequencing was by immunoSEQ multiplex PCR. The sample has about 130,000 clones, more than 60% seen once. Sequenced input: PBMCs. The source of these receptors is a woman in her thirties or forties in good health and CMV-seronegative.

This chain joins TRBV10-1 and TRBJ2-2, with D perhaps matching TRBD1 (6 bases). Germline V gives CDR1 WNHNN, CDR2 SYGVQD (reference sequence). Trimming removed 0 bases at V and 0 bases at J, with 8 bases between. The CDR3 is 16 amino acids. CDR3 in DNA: TGCGCCAGCAGTGAGTCAGGGGGAACGAACACCGGGGAGCTGTTTTTT. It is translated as CASSESGGTNTGELFF.

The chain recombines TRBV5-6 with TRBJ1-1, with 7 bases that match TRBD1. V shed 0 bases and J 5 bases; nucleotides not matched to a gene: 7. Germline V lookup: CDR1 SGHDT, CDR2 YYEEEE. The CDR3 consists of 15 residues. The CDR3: CASSLEQGFITEAFF. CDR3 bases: TGTGCCAGCAGCTTGGAACAGGGGTTTATTACTGAAGCTTTCTTT.

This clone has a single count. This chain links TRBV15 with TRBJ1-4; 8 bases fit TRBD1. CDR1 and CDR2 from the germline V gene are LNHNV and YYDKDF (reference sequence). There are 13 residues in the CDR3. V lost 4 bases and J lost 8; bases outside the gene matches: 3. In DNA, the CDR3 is TGTGCCACCAGCATGACAGGGGAGGAAAAACTGTTTTTT. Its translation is CATSMTGEEKLFF.

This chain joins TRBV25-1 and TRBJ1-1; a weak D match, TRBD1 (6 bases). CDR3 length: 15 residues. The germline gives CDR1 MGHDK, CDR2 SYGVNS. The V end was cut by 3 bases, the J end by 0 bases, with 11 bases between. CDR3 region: CASSDWGGVNTEAFF. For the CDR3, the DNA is TGTGCCAGCAGTGATTGGGGGGGCGTGAACACTGAAGCTTTCTTT. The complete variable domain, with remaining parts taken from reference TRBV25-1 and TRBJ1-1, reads EADIYQTPRYLVIGTGKKITLECSQTMGHDKMYWYQQDPGMELHLIHYSYGVNSTEKGDLSSESTVSRIRTEHFPLTLESARPSHTSQYLCASSDWGGVNTEAFFGQGTRLTVV.

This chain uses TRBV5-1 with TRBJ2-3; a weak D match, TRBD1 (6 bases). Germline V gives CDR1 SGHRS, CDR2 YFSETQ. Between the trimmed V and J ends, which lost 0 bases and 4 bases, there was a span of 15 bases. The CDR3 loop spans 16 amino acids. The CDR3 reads CASSLAASGESDTQYF. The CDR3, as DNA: TGCGCCAGCAGCTTGGCCGCCTCAGGGGAGTCAGATACGCAGTATTTT.

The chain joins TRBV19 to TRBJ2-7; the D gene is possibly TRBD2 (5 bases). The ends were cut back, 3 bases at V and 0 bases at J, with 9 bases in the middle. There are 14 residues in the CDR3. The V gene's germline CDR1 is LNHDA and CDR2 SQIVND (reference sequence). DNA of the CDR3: TGTGCCAGTAGTATTGGCGGGTCCTCCTACGAGCAGTACTTC. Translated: CASSIGGSSYEQYF.

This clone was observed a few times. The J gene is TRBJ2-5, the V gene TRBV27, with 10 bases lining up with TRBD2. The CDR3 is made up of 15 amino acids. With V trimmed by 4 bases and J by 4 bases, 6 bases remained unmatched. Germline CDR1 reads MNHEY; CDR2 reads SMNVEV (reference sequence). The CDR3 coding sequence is TGTGCCAGCAGTTCGTCTAGCGGGAGCCTAGAGACCCAGTACTTC. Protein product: CASSSSSGSLETQYF.

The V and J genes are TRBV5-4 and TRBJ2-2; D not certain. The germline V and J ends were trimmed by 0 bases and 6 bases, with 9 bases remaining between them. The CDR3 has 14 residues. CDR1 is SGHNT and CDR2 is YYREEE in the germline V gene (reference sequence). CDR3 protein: CASSLDSWAGELFF. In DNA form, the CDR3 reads TGTGCCAGCAGCTTGGACAGTTGGGCCGGGGAGCTGTTTTTT.

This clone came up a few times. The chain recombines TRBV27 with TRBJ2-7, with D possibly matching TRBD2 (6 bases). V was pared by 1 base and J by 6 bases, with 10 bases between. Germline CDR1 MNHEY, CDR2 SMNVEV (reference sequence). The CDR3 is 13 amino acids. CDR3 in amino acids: CASSLYGGTEQYF. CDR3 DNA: TGTGCCAGCAGTTTATACGGGGGAACCGAGCAGTACTTC.

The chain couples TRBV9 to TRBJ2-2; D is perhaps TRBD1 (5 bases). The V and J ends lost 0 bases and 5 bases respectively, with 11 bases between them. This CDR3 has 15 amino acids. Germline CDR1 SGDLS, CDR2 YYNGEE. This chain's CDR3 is CASSVGTTSTGELFF. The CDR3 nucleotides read TGTGCCAGCAGCGTAGGGACAACGTCGACCGGGGAGCTGTTTTTT.

The CDR3 DNA sequence: TGTGCCAGCAGCCTAAAGAGGGGGCGGGGCTACACCTTC. This sequence encodes CASSLKRGRGYTF. The chain combines TRBV7-2 with TRBJ1-2, with 7 positions matching TRBD1. The CDR3 extends over 13 amino acids. The J segment lost 8 bases and the V segment lost 5 bases, leaving 8 bases of the junction unmatched. Germline values: CDR1 SGHTA, CDR2 FQGNSA.

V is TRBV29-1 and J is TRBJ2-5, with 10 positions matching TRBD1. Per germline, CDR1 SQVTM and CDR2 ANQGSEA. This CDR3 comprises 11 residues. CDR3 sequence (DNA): TGCGGTGGACAGGGGGAAGAGACCCAGTACTTC. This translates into CGGQGEETQYF.